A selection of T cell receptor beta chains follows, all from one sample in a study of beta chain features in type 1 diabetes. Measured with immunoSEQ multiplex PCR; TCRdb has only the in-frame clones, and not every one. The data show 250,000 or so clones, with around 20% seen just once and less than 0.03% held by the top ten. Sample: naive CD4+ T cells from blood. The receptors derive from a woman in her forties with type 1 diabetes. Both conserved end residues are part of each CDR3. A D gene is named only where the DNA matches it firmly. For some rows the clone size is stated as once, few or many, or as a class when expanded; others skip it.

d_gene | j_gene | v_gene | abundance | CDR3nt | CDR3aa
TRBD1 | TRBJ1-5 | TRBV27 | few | TGTGCCAGCAGTTCCCGTTCCGGGACAGGGGATCAGCCCCAGCATTTT | CASSSRSGTGDQPQHF
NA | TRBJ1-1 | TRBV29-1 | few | TGCAGCGTCTACCGACAGGATGTAGCTGAAGCTTTCTTT | CSVYRQDVAEAFF
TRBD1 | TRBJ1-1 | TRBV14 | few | TGTGCCAGCGGGGACAGGAGAATGAACACTGAAGCTTTCTTT | CASGDRRMNTEAFF
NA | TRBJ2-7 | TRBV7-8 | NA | TGTGCCAGCGGGGCGGGAAGGGTGTACCACGAGCAGTACTTC | CASGAGRVYHEQYF
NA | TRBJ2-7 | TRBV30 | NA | TGTGCCTCGGATAGGAGCTACTCCTACGAGCAGTACTTC | CASDRSYSYEQYF
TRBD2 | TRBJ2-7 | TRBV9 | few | TGTGCCAGCAGTACGGCTAGCGGGAGTTACGAGCAGTACTTC | CASSTASGSYEQYF
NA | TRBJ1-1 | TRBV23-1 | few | TGCGCCAGCAGTCAATGGCCATTCCAGAACACTGAAGCTTTCTTT | CASSQWPFQNTEAFF
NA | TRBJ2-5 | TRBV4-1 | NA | TGCGCCAGCAGCCAAGTAGGGGGAAGGGAGACCCAGTACTTC | CASSQVGGRETQYF
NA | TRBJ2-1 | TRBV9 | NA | TGTGCCAGCGGATATGGGACTTCGCCCTACAATGAGCAGTTCTTC | CASGYGTSPYNEQFF
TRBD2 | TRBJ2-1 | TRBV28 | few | TGTGCCAGCAAAGGGGCGGGGGACCTCAATGAGCAGTTCTTC | CASKGAGDLNEQFF
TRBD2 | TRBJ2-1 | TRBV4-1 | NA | TGCGCCAGCAGCCAGGGCCGGGGGGGGCCCATCGGGAATGAGCAGTTCTTC | CASSQGRGGPIGNEQFF
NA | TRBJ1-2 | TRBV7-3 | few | TGTGCCAGCAGCTTAAATCAGGGGCGACTTAACTATGGCTACACCTTC | CASSLNQGRLNYGYTF
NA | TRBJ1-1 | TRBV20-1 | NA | TGCAGTCTCGACGGAGACACTGAAGCTTTCTTT | CSLDGDTEAFF
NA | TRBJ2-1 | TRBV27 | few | TGTGCCAGCAAATCCACTTTCGGTGAGCAGTTCTTC | CASKSTFGEQFF
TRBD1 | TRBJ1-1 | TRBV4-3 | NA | TGCGCCAGCAGCCAAGAGGACAGGTTCACTGAAGCTTTCTTT | CASSQEDRFTEAFF
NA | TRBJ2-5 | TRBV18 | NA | TGTGCCAGCTCAATTAGCGGCCAAGAGACCCAGTACTTC | CASSISGQETQYF
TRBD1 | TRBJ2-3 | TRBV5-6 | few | TGTGCCAGCAGCCCGCCGGACAGGGGGCGACCAGATACGCAGTATTTT | CASSPPDRGRPDTQYF
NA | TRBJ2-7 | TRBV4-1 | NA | TGCGCCAGCAGCCAAGAACCCCCTCCGGGATCCTACGAGCAGTACTTC | CASSQEPPPGSYEQYF
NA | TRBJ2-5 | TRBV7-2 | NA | TGTGCCAGCTTACAAAGGGCGCAGGGGTCAGAGACCCAGTACTTC | CASLQRAQGSETQYF
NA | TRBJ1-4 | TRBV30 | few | TGTGCCTGGAGTGTAATGGGGGGTATAGAAAAACTGTTTTTT | CAWSVMGGIEKLFF
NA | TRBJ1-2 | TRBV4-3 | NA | TGCGCCAGCAGCCAAGAAGGACAGCTTTATGGCTACACCTTC | CASSQEGQLYGYTF